One sample yielded the 17 T cell receptor beta chains listed below, sequenced in a study of regulatory T cells in long-lasting Graves disease (dated by TCRdb to the early 2020s). Per the publication, the time point label means: persistent/refractory GD, antithyroid drugs over 5 years with positive TRAb. For both TCR sequencing and RNA sequencing, RNA was extracted from PBMCs using TRIzol. Library generation was performed with multiplex PCR. Sequenced using an Illumina HiSeq 4000. TCR beta libraries were built with iRepertoire HTBI primers and Arm-PCR amplification of CDR3 regions. The public reads were reanalyzed by TCRdb: fastp trimming at Q25, MiXCR alignment, in-frame beta chains only. Under each unique CDR3 protein, matching rows form one entry showing the most common genes and DNA. The sample yields about 430,000 distinct CDR3 sequences; around a fifth were counted once. Together, the top ten hold approximately 14% of the sample.

Source: peripheral blood mononuclear cells (PBMCs), taken when the disease was refractory, from a patient treated with antithyroid drugs. The receptors come from a female donor with Graves disease.

There are many counts of this clonotype. This chain links TRBV28 with TRBJ2-5; a weak D match, TRBD1 (6 bases). The germline V gene has CDR1 MDHEN and CDR2 SYDVKM. The germline V and J ends were trimmed by 2 bases and 5 bases, with 18 bases remaining between them. This CDR3 spans 16 amino acids. CDR3 DNA sequence: TGTGCCAGCAGTTTAGGCCCGCCAGGGGTTCGGGAGACCCAGTACTTC. Translating it yields CASSLGPPGVRETQYF.

At least ten counts were recorded for this clonotype. The genes are TRBV2 and TRBJ1-1; D not certain. V dropped 2 bases and J dropped 1 base, with 5 bases sitting between them. Germline V gives CDR1 SNHLY, CDR2 FYNNEI. This CDR3 has 13 amino acids. The DNA for the CDR3 is TGTGCCAGCAGTGAATGGGAGAACACTGAAGCTTTCTTT. The encoded protein is CASSEWENTEAFF.

Concerning this clonotype itself: This sequence may be a read error, since a much larger clone differs from it by one base. The rearrangement joins TRBV3-1 to TRBJ2-7; the D gene is possibly TRBD2 (6 bases). The V end lost 4 bases, the J end lost 1 base, and 14 bases lay between the germline ends. The CDR3 runs to 15 residues. The germline V gene encodes CDR1 LGHDT and CDR2 YNNKEL (reference sequence). The CDR3 DNA follows: TGTGCCAGCAGCCTAGGCGGAGGGTTTTCCTACGAGCAGTACTTC. As protein: CASSLGGGFSYEQYF.

The chain combines TRBV20-1 with TRBJ2-7; 10 bases match TRBD2. CDR1 is DFQATT and CDR2 is SNEGSKA in the germline V gene (reference sequence). CDR3 size: 13 residues. V lost 4 bases to trimming and J lost 3 bases; unmatched junction nucleotides: 3. The CDR3 coding sequence is TGCAGTGCTACTAGCGGGAGAGTCTACGAGCAGTACTTC. This sequence encodes CSATSGRVYEQYF.

This clonotype was recorded once. CDR3 sequence reads: CASSLRGAHEQYF. CDR3 nucleotide sequence: TGTGCCAGCAGTCTCCGGGGGGCCCACGAGCAGTACTTC. The gene calls are TRBV27 and TRBJ2-7; tentative D call: TRBD2 (7 bases). Trimming cost V 5 bases and J 5 bases, with 13 bases left between them. The CDR3 runs to 13 residues. The V gene's germline CDR1 is MNHEY and CDR2 SMNVEV (reference sequence).

This sequence joins TRBV5-1 and TRBJ2-5, with D maybe TRBD1 (5 bases). The CDR3 consists of 15 residues. Germline values: CDR1 SGHRS, CDR2 YFSETQ. V was clipped by 6 bases and J by 3 bases, with 18 bases between them. CDR3 DNA: TGCGCCAGCAACCCCGGCGGACAAATAAAAGAGACCCAGTACTTC. Protein product: CASNPGGQIKETQYF.

The table lists this clonotype with many counts. V usage is TRBV5-5 and J usage is TRBJ2-4; TRBD1 aligns across 7 bases. Losses at the gene ends were 3 bases for V and 7 bases for J; bases not matched to a gene: 7. The CDR3 is made up of 14 amino acids. In germline, CDR1 is SGHKS, CDR2 YYEKEE (reference sequence). CDR3 nucleotides: TGTGCCAGCAGCTCGACTGCCAGGGGGAACATTCAGTACTTC. Translating gives CASSSTARGNIQYF.

This clonotype was picked up a small number of times. This sequence joins TRBV7-3 and TRBJ2-5; a weak D match, TRBD2 (7 bases). Germline values: CDR1 SGHTA, CDR2 FQGTGA. V lost 2 bases and J lost 4, with 14 bases in between. CDR3 size: 15 residues. The CDR3 bases are TGTGCCAGCAGCTTAGGGGGAGGGGGAGGAGAGACCCAGTACTTC. It translates to CASSLGGGGGETQYF.

A few counts support this clonotype. The V call is TRBV7-3, the J call TRBJ2-7, with 8 nucleotides matching TRBD2. Germline CDR1 SGHTA, CDR2 FQGTGA. Trimming took 5 bases from V and 5 from J; bases not matched to a gene: 11. The CDR3 has 15 amino acids. The CDR3, as DNA: TGTGCCAGCAGCCCTCTAGCGGGTGGCCTCCACGAGCAGTACTTC. Encoded protein: CASSPLAGGLHEQYF.

This clonotype appeared many times. V gene TRBV12-3 or TRBV12-4 combines with J gene TRBJ1-5, with 8 bases identical to TRBD1. Unmatched junction bases numbered 16, after V lost 3 bases and J lost 3 bases. The CDR3 has 19 residues. The CDR3 region has the DNA TGTGCCAGCAGTTTTTCACCCGTCCCGGGACAGGTTTTCAATCAGCCCCAGCATTTT. Translation: CASSFSPVPGQVFNQPQHF.

V gene TRBV20-1 combines with J gene TRBJ2-7, with D hard to call. V was cut by 3 bases and J by 2 bases, with 20 bases left in between. Germline V lookup: CDR1 DFQATT, CDR2 SNEGSKA (reference sequence). The CDR3 runs 16 residues. The CDR3, as DNA: TGCAGTGCTAGGGCTCTTGAAGATTTCCAGACCTACGAGCAGTACTTC. It specifies CSARALEDFQTYEQYF.

This chain uses TRBV4-1 with TRBJ2-2; TRBD2 agrees at 8 bases. J was trimmed by 4 bases and V by 1 base; bases with no gene match: 8. This CDR3 has 17 residues. CDR1 and CDR2 from the germline V gene are MGHRA and YSYEKL. The DNA for the CDR3 is TGCGCCAGCAGCCAAGGTCCGGGGGGGTTCCTCACCGGGGAGCTGTTTTTT. Its protein product is CASSQGPGGFLTGELFF.

The sample holds many counts of this clonotype. J is TRBJ2-7 and V is TRBV12-3 or TRBV12-4, with D perhaps being TRBD1 or TRBD2 (5 bases each). V was cut by 1 base and J by 2 bases, with 12 bases left in between. This CDR3 is built from 15 residues. In DNA, the CDR3 is TGTGCCAGCAGTTTAGATGGGGCGGGCGCCTACGAGCAGTACTTC. It codes for CASSLDGAGAYEQYF.

This clonotype turned up a few times. V usage is TRBV29-1 and J usage is TRBJ1-3; D remains ambiguous. The germline CDR1 and CDR2 sequences are SQVTM and ANQGSEA. Trimming removed 6 bases at V and 3 bases at J, with 12 bases between. There are 13 residues in the CDR3. Here the CDR3 reads CSVDGGNGNTIYF. For the CDR3, the DNA is TGCAGCGTCGATGGAGGGAATGGAAACACCATATATTTT. The full variable domain, with the rest looked up from reference TRBV29-1 and TRBJ1-3, is SAVISQKPSRDICQRGTSLTIQCQVDSQVTMMFWYRQQPGQSLTLIATANQGSEATYESGFVIDKFPISRPNLTFSTLTVSNMSPEDSSIYLCSVDGGNGNTIYFGEGSWLTVV.

This clonotype was found many times. The chain carries TRBV7-8 and TRBJ1-2; no clear D. CDR1 and CDR2 (germline): SGHVS, FQNEAQ. The CDR3 extends over 13 amino acids. Trimming took 1 base from V and 4 from J, leaving 7 bases between them. Written as DNA, the CDR3 is TGTGCCAGCAGCTTAGAGGGCATCTATGGCTACACCTTC. Its protein is CASSLEGIYGYTF.

This chain uses TRBV30 with TRBJ1-1; D call uncertain. The germline V gene has CDR1 GTSNPN and CDR2 SVGIG (reference sequence). Trimming cost V 3 bases and J 7 bases, with 15 bases left between them. CDR3 length: 13 amino acids. The CDR3 sequence is CAWSIIFSGEAFF. CDR3 in DNA: TGTGCCTGGAGCATCATTTTTTCAGGTGAAGCTTTCTTT.

This clonotype has a handful of counts. This chain uses TRBV5-4 with TRBJ2-2; 8 bases are shared with TRBD1. Trimming at V came to 4 bases and at J to 1 base, leaving 3 bases not matched to a gene. Looked up from germline, CDR1 is SGHNT and CDR2 is YYREEE (reference sequence). CDR3 length: 15 residues. The CDR3 here is CASSPDRENTGELFF. In DNA, the CDR3 is TGTGCCAGCAGCCCGGACAGGGAGAACACCGGGGAGCTGTTTTTT.